This TCR beta chain was recorded in a study of preoperative IRX-2 immunotherapy in early breast cancer. Losses at the gene ends were 8 bases for V and 4 bases for J; bases not matched to a gene: 9. CDR3 length: 14 residues. Germline lookup yields CDR1 SNHLY and CDR2 FYNNEI. Measured with immunoSEQ multiplex PCR; TCRdb has only the in-frame clones, and not every one. Of about 23,000 clones in the sample, around 89% were seen once. Indicated treatment: preoperative locoregional IRX-2 cytokine immunotherapy. Samples came from a phase Ib trial of preoperative locoregional IRX-2 cytokine immunotherapy. This sequence was found in a human donor with breast cancer. The source material was tumor tissue, sampled after IRX-2 immunotherapy. The chain uses TRBV2 and TRBJ2-5, with TRBD1 matching over 8 bases. The CDR3 here is CASRVGTGGETQYF. Written as DNA, the CDR3 is TGTGCCAGCCGTGTGGGGACAGGCGGAGAGACCCAGTACTTC. The full variable domain, in which reference TRBV2 and TRBJ2-5 provide the parts outside the CDR3, is EPEVTQTPSHQVTQMGQEVILRCVPISNHLYFYWYRQILGQKVEFLVSFYNNEISEKSEIFDDQFSVERPDGSNFTLKIRSTKLEDSAMYFCASRVGTGGETQYFGPGTRLLVL.